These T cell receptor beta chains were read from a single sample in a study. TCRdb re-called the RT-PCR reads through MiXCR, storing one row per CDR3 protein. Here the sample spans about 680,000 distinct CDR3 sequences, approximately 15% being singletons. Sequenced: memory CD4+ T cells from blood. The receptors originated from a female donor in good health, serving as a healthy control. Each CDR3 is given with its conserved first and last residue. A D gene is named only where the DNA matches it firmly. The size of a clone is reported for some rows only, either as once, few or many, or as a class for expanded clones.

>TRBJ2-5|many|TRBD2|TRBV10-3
TGTGCCACCCGGACTAGCGGGGGGCAAGAGACCCAGTACTTC
CATRTSGGQETQYF
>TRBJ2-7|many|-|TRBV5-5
TGTGCCAGCAGCTTAACGCAGGGGATCTCCTACGAGCAGTACTTC
CASSLTQGISYEQYF
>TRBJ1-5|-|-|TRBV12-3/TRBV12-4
TGTGCCAGCACCTGGACGGCTAGCAATCAGCCCCAGCATTTT
CASTWTASNQPQHF
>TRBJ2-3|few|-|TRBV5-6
TGTGCCAGCAGCCAGCGGGTAGATACGCAGTATTTT
CASSQRVDTQYF
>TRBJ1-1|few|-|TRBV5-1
TGCGCCAGCAGCCCCGCAGGAGCCCCTGGGGGAGCTTTCTTT
CASSPAGAPGGAFF
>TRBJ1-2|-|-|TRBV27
TGTGCCAGCAGTCACACCGACGGCGTCTATGGCTACACCTTC
CASSHTDGVYGYTF
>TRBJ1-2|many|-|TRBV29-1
TGCAGCGCCAACATTGGTCTGGGGAGCGCAGGTGGCTACACCTTC
CSANIGLGSAGGYTF
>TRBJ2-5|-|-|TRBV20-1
TGCAGTGCTAGAGATTCTTTGCAGGGGCAAGAGACCCAGTACTTC
CSARDSLQGQETQYF
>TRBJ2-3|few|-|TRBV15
TGTGCCACCACTTCAACTAGGGCGGGCACAGATACGCAGTATTTT
CATTSTRAGTDTQYF
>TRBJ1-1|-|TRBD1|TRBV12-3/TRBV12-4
TGTGCCAGCGCCCGGACAGGGATGAACACTGAAGCTTTCTTT
CASARTGMNTEAFF
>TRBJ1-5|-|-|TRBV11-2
TGTGCCAGCAGCTTAGATGTCGAACAGCCCCAGCATTTT
CASSLDVEQPQHF
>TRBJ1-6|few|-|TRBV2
TGTGCCAGCAGTGAAGTATCGGGGGGAAATTCACCCCTCCACTTT
CASSEVSGGNSPLHF
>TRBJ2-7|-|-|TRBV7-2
TGTGCCAGCAGCTTAGGTTGGGGGGCCTACGAGCAGTACTTC
CASSLGWGAYEQYF
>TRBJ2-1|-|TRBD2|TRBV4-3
TGCGCCAGCAGCCAAGGGGCTACTGGGACTAGAAGTCGTAATGAGCAGTTCTTC
CASSQGATGTRSRNEQFF
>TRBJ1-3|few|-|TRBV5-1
TGCGCCAGCAGCTTGGTCGGGGGTCCGGCTGGAAACACCATATATTTT
CASSLVGGPAGNTIYF
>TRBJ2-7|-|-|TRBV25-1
TGTGCCAGCAGTCCCGGGACGCGGAGCTCCTACGAGCAGTACTTC
CASSPGTRSSYEQYF
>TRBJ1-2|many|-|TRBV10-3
TGTGCCATCAGTGATGTGGAAATGTATGGCTACACCTTC
CAISDVEMYGYTF
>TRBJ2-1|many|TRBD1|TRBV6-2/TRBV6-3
TGTGCCAGCAACGGACAGGGATTCTACAATGAGCAGTTCTTC
CASNGQGFYNEQFF
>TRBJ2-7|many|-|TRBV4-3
TGCGCCAGCAGCCAACACCATCCGAGCTCCTACGAGCAGTACTTC
CASSQHHPSSYEQYF
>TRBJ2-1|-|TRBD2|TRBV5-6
TGTGCCAGCACAGCACTAGCGGGAGGGCCCGGTGAGCAGTTCTTC
CASTALAGGPGEQFF
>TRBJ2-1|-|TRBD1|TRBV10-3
TGTGCCATCAGACAAGGGATGGGACAGTCCTCCTACAATGAGCAGTTCTTC
CAIRQGMGQSSYNEQFF
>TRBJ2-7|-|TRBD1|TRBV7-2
TGTGCCAGCAGCCTCGCACCCCCCGGGACAGGGGACTACGAGCAGTACTTC
CASSLAPPGTGDYEQYF
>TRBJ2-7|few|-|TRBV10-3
TGTGCCATCATGGGACAAGTATACGAGCAGTACTTC
CAIMGQVYEQYF
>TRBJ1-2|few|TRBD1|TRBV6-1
TGTGCCAGCAGTGGGCAGACAGGGGCCTATGGCTACACCTTC
CASSGQTGAYGYTF
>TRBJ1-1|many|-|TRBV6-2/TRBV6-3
TGTGCCAGCAGATCTAGGGAACCAAGGAACACTGAAGCTTTCTTT
CASRSREPRNTEAFF